The sequence of this TCR beta chain was determined in a study of human thymus T cells (dated by TCRdb to between 2020 and 2021). Regarding the complete study: TCR alpha and beta repertoires from seven to nine infant thymus samples and a few related peripheral blood samples were characterized in the study. Donor ages ranged from 7 to 244 days, and the cohort comprised about 6 male and two female infants.

Of note for this clone: Its recognized antigen is unknown. No base-level quality is on record; no much larger clone is a single base apart.

Thymus tissue was collected as surgical resects that were removed during corrective cardiac surgery. Donors were immunologically healthy infants undergoing open corrective cardiac surgery for congenital heart defects in Finland. Thymocytes were mechanically released from the tissue and were stored as pellets of about 9-33 million cells at -70 degrees C. A QIAsymphony instrument was used to extract genomic DNA from the frozen cell pellets. According to the germline V gene, CDR1 reads MDHEN and CDR2 reads SYDVKM. V is pared back by 4 bases and J by 3 bases, with 18 bases lying between the germline termini. The CDR3 has 16 amino acids, counting the end cysteine and phenylalanine. The only DNA kept is the CDR3, 48 bases in frame from the first base. TCRB and TCRAD loci were amplified from a standardized quantity of quality-controlled genomic DNA using the immunoSEQ multiplex PCR assay. The V(D)J region was spanned by amplicons of a length sufficient to cover the CDR3 and to identify V and J genes. Amplicon sequencing was performed on an Illumina platform through the commercial immunoSEQ service. The original pipeline was this. Primer bias and sequencing errors were corrected as previously described, and TCRAD and TCRB definitions were based on the IMGT database. The repertoires were analysed using immunoSEQ Analyzer 3.0 and VDJTools for basic statistics, V/J segment usage, diversity estimates, rarefaction and pairwise overlap. To estimate diversity, the Chao1, ChaoE, Efron-Thisted, Shannon and inverse Simpson indices were applied, and diversity was also estimated on datasets down-sampled to the smallest sample. Repertoire overlap used strict matching of CDR3 nucleotide sequence, V gene and J gene, with Jaccard-based multidimensional scaling clustering. TCRdb retrieved this table from immuneACCESS and kept in-frame rearrangements only. Not all clones are present; in checked studies, unresolved V genes account for under half, and no reason is known for the remainder. The DNA gave D and trimming, while V, J and clone size come from that table. Across this sample there are about 130,000 clones, with around 94% seen only once. The top ten constitute around 0.024% of the sample.

The study at large found these results: The related research reported highly overlapping thymic TCR repertoires among unrelated individuals. V and J gene segment usage appeared biased in both thymic and peripheral blood repertoires. Thymus samples yielded on average around 850,000 unique TCRB clonotypes, compared with roughly 76,000 from blood samples.

Recombination joined TRBV28 with TRBJ2-5; the D call is possibly TRBD1 or TRBD2, each sharing 5 bases. Input material: thymus tissue. The sequence came from a boy younger than two with a congenital heart defect but otherwise immunologically healthy. The DNA sequence is TGTGCCAGCAGTTGGGGACCCGGGCGGAACGAAGAGACCCAGTACTTC. This translates into CASSWGPGRNEETQYF.